The clone carrying this TCR beta chain was seen repeatedly, ten times or more. These data are taken from a study of naive and memory T cell subsets. Both TRBC1 and TRBC2 were covered by a beta constant-region primer of two equimolar oligonucleotides. TCRdb re-called the UMI-ligation and nested PCR reads with MiXCR, one entry per CDR3 protein. This sample has 120,000 to 150,000 distinct CDR3 sequences; approximately 15% occur once, and the top ten carry roughly 0.14%. V shed 3 bases and J shed 5 bases, with 13 bases lying between them. The CDR3 extends over 14 amino acids. Germline values: CDR1 KGHSH, CDR2 LQKENI.

Material for sequencing was naive CD4+ T cells from blood. This TCR came from a human donor in good health. This chain connects TRBV18 to TRBJ2-5; D is possibly TRBD2 (5 bases). The CDR3 is CASSPGREEETQYF. The DNA for the CDR3 is TGTGCCAGCTCACCTGGACGGGAAGAGGAGACCCAGTACTTC.